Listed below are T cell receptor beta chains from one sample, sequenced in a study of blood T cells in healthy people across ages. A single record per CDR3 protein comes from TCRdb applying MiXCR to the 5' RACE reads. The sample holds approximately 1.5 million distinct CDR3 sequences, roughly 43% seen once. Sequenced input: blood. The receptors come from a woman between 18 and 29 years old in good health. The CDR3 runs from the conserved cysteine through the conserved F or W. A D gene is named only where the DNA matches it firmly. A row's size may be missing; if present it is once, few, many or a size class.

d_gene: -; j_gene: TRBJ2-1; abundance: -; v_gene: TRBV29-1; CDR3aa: CSAPGRITRDEQFF; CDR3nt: TGCAGCGCCCCGGGACGGATAACACGCGATGAGCAGTTCTTC
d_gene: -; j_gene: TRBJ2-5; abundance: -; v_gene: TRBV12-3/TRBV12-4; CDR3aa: CASSGDLLGTQYF; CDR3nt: TGTGCCAGCAGTGGGGACTTACTCGGGACCCAGTACTTC
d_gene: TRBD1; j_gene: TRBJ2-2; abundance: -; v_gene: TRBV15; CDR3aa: CATRRQGFETGELFF; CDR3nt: TGTGCCACCAGGCGACAGGGTTTTGAGACCGGGGAGCTGTTTTTT
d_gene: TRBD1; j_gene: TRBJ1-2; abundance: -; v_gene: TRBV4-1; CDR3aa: CASNQADRGTIRLGYTF; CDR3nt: TGCGCCAGCAACCAGGCGGACAGGGGAACTATAAGGCTGGGCTACACCTTC
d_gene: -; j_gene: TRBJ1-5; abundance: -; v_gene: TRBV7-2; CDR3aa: CASSLDWSKDQPQHF; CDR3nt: TGTGCCAGCAGCTTAGACTGGAGCAAGGATCAGCCCCAGCATTTT
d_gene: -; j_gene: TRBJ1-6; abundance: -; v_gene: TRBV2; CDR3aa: CASSVDRVYNSPLHF; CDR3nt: TGTGCCAGCAGTGTTGATAGGGTCTATAATTCACCCCTCCACTTT
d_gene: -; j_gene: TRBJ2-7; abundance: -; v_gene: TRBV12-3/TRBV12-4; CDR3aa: CASSSTYATGYEQYF; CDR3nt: TGTGCCAGCAGTTCCACCTACGCAACGGGATACGAGCAGTACTTC
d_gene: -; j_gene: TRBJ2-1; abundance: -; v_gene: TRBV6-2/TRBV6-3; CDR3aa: CASSYGGANYNEQFF; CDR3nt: TGTGCCAGCAGTTACGGCGGGGCGAACTACAATGAGCAGTTCTTC
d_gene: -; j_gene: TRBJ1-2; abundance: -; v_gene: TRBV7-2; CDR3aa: CASSLVHSENYGYTF; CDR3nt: TGTGCCAGCAGCTTAGTACATTCCGAGAACTATGGCTACACCTTC
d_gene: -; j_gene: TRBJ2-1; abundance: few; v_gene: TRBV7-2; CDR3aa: CASSLSLNYNEQFF; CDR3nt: TGTGCCAGCAGCTTATCTCTGAACTACAATGAGCAGTTCTTC
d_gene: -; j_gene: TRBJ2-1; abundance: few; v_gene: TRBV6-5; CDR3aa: CASSYYRKAYNEQFF; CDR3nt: TGTGCCAGCAGTTACTACCGGAAGGCTTACAATGAGCAGTTCTTC
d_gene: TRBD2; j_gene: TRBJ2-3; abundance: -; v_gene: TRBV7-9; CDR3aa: CASSPVVLAGGRSTDTQYF; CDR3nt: TGTGCCAGCAGCCCAGTCGTACTAGCGGGAGGCCGGAGCACAGATACGCAGTATTTT
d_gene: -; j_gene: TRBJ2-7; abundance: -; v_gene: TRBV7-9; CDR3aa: CASSPPVSYNEQYF; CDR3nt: TGTGCCAGCAGCCCCCCGGTGTCCTACAATGAGCAGTACTTC
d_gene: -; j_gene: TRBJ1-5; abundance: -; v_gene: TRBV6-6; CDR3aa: CASGVSQPQHF; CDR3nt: TGTGCCAGCGGGGTTAGTCAGCCCCAGCATTTT
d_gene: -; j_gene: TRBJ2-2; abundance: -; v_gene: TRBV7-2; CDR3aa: CASSFYRGGELFF; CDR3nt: TGTGCCAGCAGCTTTTACCGGGGCGGGGAGCTGTTTTTT
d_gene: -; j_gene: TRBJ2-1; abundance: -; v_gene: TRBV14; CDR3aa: CASSQVKLYEQFF; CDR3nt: TGTGCCAGCAGCCAAGTGAAGCTTTACGAGCAGTTCTTC
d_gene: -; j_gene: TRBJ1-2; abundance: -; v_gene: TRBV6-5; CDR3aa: CASSYSKPSSNYGYTF; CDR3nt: TGTGCCAGCAGTTACTCCAAGCCAAGTTCTAACTATGGCTACACCTTC
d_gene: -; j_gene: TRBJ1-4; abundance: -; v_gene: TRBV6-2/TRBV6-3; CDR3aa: CASSHDRRYNEKLFF; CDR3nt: TGTGCCAGCAGCCACGACAGGAGATATAATGAAAAACTGTTTTTT
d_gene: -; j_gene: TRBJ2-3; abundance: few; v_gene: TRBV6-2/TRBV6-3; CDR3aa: CASNGRSSTDTQYF; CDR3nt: TGTGCCAGCAATGGCAGGTCTAGCACAGATACGCAGTATTTT
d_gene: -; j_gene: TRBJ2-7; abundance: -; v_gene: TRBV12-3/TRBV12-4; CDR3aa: CASSLGGGGGTYEQYF; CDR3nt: TGTGCCAGCAGTTTAGGAGGGGGCGGAGGGACCTACGAGCAGTACTTC
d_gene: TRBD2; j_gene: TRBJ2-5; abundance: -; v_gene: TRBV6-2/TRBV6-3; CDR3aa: CASRSGLGQETQYF; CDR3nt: TGTGCCAGCAGGTCGGGACTAGGGCAAGAGACCCAGTACTTC
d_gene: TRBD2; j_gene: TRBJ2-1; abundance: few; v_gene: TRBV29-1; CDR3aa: CSQSTGRARGEQFF; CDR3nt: TGCAGCCAAAGTACCGGGAGGGCCCGGGGTGAGCAGTTCTTC
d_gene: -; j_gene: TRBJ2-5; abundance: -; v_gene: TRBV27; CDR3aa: CASRLWQQETQYF; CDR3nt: TGTGCCAGCAGACTTTGGCAGCAAGAGACCCAGTACTTC
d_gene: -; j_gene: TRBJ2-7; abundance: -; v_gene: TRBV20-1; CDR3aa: CSARGLQASRYEQYF; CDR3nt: TGCAGTGCTAGAGGGCTACAAGCCTCAAGGTACGAGCAGTACTTC
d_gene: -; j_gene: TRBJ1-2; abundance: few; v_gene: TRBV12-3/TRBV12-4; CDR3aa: CASSFSVAGYTF; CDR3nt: TGTGCCAGCAGTTTCAGCGTTGCCGGCTACACCTTC